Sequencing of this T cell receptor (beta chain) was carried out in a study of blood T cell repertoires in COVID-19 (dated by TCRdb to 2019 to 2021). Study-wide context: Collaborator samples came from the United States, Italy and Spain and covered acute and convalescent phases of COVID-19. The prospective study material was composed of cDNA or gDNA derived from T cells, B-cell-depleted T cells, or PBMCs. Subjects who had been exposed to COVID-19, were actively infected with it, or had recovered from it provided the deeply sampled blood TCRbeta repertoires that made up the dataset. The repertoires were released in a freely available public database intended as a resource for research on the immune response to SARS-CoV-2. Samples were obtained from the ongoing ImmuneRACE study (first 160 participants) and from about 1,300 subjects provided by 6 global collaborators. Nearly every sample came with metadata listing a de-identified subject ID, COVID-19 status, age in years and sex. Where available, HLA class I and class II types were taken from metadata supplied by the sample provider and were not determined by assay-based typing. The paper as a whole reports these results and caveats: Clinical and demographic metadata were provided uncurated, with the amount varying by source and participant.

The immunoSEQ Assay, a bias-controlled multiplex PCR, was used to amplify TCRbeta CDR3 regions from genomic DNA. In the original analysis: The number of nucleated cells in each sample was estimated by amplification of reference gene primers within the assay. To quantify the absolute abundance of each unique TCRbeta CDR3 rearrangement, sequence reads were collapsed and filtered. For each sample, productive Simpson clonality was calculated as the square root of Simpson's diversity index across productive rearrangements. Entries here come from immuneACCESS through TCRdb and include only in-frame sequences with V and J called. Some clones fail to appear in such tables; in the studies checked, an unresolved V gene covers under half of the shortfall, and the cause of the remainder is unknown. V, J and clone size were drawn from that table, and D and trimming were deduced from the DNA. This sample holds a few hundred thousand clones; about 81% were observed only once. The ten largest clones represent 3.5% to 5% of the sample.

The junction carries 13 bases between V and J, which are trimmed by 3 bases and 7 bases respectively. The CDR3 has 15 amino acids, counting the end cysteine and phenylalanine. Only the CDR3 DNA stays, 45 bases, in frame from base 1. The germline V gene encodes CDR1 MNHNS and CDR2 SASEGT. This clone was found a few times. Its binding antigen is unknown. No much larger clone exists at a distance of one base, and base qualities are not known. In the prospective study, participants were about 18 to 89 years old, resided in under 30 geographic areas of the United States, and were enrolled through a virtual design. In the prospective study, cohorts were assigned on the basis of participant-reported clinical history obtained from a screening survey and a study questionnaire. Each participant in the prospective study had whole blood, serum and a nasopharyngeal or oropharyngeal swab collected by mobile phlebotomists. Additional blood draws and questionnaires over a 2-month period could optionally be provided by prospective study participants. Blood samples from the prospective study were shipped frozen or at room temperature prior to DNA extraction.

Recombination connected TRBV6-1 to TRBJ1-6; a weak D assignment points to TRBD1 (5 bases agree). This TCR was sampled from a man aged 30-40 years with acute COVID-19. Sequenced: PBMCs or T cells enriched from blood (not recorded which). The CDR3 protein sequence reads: CASSEADSRNSPLHF. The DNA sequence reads TGTGCCAGCAGTGAGGCCGACAGTAGAAATTCACCCCTCCACTTT.